Reported below is one T cell receptor beta chain. The antigen is unknown. The data derive from a study of blood T cells in healthy people across ages. Findings of the study overall: When one million T cells were used, diversity estimates were thought to be underestimates.

A sample-barcoded 5' primer and a J-beta primer mix were used in a second PCR of roughly 6 to 11 cycles. TCRdb re-called the 5' RACE reads through MiXCR, storing one row per CDR3 protein. The sample records roughly 1.7 million distinct CDR3 sequences, around 36% being singletons. The CDR3 contains 13 residues. V lost 7 bases, J lost 4 bases, and 13 bases lay in between. In germline, CDR1 is SGHVS, CDR2 FNYEAQ. This receptor was identified in a woman between 25 and 40 years old in good health. V is TRBV7-6 and J is TRBJ1-1, with D hard to call. The source material was blood. The CDR3 sequence: CASTLSRGTEAFF. CDR3 DNA sequence: TGTGCCAGCACTCTTTCCCGGGGCACTGAAGCTTTCTTT. The entire variable domain, with the rest obtained from reference TRBV7-6 and TRBJ1-1, is as follows: GAGVSQSPRYKVTKRGQDVALRCDPISGHVSLYWYRQALGQGPEFLTYFNYEAQQDKSGLPNDRFSAERPEGSISTLTIQRTEQRDSAMYRCASTLSRGTEAFFGQGTRLTVV.